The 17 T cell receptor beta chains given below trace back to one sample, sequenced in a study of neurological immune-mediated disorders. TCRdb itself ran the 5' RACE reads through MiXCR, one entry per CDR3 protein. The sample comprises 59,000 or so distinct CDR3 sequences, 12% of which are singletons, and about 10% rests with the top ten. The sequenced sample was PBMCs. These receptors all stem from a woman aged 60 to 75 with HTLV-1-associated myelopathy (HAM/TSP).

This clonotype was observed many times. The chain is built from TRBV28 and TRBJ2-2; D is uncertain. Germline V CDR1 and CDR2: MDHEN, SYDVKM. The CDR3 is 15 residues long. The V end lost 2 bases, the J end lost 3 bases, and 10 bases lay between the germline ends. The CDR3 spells CASSLNRVHTGELFF. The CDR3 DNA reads TGTGCCAGCAGTTTAAACCGGGTGCACACCGGGGAGCTGTTTTTT.

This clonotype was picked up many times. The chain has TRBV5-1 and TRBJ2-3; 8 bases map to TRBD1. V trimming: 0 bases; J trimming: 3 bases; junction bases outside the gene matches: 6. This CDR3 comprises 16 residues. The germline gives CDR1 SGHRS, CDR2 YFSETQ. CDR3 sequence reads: CASSLAGQGATDTQYF. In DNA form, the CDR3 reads TGCGCCAGCAGCTTGGCAGGGCAGGGGGCGACAGATACGCAGTATTTT.

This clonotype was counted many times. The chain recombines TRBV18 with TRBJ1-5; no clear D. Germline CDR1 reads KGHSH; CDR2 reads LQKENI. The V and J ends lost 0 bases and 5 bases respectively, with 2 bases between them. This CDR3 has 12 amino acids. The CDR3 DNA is TGTGCCAGCTCACCACCCGATCAGCCCCAGCATTTT. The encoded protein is CASSPPDQPQHF.

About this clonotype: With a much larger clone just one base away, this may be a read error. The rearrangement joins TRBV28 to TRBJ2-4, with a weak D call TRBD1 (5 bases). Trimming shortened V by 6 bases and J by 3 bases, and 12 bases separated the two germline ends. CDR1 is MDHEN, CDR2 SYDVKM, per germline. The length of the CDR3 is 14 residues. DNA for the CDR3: TGTGCCAGCAGGTTTCAGGGCGTCAAAAACATTCAGTACTTC. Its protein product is CASRFQGVKNIQYF.

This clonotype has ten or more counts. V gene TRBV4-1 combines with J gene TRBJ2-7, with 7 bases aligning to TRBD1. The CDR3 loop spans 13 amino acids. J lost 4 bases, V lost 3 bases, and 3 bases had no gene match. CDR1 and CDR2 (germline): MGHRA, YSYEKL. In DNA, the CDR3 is TGCGCCAGCAGCCAGGGGACAGATTACGAGCAGTACTTC. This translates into CASSQGTDYEQYF.

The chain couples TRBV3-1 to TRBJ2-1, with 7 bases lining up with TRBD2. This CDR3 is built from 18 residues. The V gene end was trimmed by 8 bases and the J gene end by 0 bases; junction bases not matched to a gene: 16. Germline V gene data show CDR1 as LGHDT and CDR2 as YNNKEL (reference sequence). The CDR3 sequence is CASSRGGTVFDSYNEQFF. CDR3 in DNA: TGTGCCAGCTCCCGGGGAGGGACGGTTTTTGACTCCTACAATGAGCAGTTCTTC.

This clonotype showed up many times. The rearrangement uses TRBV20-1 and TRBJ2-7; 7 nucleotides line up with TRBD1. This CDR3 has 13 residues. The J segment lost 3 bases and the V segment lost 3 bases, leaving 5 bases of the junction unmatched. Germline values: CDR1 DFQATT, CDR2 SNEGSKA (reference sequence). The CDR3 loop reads CSASGQALYEQYF. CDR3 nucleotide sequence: TGCAGTGCTAGCGGACAGGCCCTCTACGAGCAGTACTTC.

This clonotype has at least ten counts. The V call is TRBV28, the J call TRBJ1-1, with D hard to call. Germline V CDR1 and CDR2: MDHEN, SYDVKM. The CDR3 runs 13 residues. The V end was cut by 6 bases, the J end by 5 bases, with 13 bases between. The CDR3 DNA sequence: TGTGCCAGCAGCCAACGACCGCTTACTGAAGCTTTCTTT. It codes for CASSQRPLTEAFF.

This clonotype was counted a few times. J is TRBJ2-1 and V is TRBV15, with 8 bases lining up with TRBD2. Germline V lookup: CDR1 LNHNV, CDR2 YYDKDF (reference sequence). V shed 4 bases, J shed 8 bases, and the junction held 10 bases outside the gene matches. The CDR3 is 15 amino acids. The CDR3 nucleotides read TGTGCCACCAGCACCCTGTGGCGGGAGGAGGATGAGCAGTTCTTC. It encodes CATSTLWREEDEQFF. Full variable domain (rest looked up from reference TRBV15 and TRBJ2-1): DAMVIQNPRYQVTQFGKPVTLSCSQTLNHNVMYWYQQKSSQAPKLLFHYYDKDFNNEADTPDNFQSRRPNTSFCFLDIRSPGLGDTAMYLCATSTLWREEDEQFFGPGTRLTVL.

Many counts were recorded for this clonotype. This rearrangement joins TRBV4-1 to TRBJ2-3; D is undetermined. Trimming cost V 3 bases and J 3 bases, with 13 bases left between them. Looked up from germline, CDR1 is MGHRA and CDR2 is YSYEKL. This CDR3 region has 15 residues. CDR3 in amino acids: CASSHSLVSTDTQYF. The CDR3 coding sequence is TGCGCCAGCAGCCATAGTTTAGTATCAACAGATACGCAGTATTTT.

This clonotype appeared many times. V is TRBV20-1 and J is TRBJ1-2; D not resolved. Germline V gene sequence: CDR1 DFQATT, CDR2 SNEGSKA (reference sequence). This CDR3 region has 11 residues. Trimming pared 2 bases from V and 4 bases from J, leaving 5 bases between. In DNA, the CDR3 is TGCAGTGCTAGATCCCCCTATGGCTACACCTTC. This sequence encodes CSARSPYGYTF.

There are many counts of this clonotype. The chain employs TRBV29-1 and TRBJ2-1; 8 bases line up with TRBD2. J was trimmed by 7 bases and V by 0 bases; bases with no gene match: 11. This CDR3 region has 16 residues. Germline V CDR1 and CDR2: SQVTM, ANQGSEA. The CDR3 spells CSVEDFMSGSVNEQFF. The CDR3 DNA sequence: TGCAGCGTTGAAGACTTCATGAGCGGGAGTGTTAATGAGCAGTTCTTC.

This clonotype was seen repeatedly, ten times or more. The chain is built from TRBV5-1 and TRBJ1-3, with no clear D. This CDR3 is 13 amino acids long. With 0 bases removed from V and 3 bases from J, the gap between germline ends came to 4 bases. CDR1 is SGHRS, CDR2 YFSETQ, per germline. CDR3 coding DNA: TGCGCCAGCAGCTTGGACAGTGGAAACACCATATATTTT. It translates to CASSLDSGNTIYF.

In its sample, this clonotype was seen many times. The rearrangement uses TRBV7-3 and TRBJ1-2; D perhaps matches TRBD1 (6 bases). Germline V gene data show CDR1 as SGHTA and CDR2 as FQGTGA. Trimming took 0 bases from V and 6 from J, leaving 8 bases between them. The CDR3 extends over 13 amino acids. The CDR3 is CASSLTGGDGYTF. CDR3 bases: TGTGCCAGCAGCTTAACAGGGGGGGATGGCTACACCTTC.

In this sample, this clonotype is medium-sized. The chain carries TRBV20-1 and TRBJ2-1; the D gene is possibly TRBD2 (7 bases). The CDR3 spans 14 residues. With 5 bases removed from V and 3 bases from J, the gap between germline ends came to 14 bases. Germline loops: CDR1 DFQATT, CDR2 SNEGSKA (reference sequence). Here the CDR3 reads CSAVQGGNYNEQFF. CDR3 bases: TGCAGTGCTGTACAGGGAGGGAACTACAATGAGCAGTTCTTC.

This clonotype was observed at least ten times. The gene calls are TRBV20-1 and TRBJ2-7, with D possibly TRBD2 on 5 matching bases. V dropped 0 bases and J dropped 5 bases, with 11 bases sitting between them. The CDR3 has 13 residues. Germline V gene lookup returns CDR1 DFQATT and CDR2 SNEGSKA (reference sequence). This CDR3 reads CSARDVGVDEQYF. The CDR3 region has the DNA TGCAGTGCTAGAGATGTGGGAGTGGACGAGCAGTACTTC.

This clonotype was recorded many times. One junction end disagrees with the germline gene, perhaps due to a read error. The CDR3 protein is CASSYQEPQYF. The DNA of the CDR3 is TGTGCCAGCAGTTACCAAGAGCCCCAGTACTTC. J is TRBJ2-5 and V is TRBV6-6; no reliable D call. The CDR3 extends over 11 amino acids. Germline values: CDR1 MNHNY, CDR2 SVGAGI (reference sequence).